These 30 T cell receptor beta chains share one sample of origin, sequenced in a study of blood T cell repertoires in COVID-19. Data came from immunoSEQ multiplex PCR; TCRdb stores just in-frame clones and leaves some out. Of roughly 70,000 clones in the sample, 85% to 90% were seen once. The sequencing sample was made of peripheral blood. These receptors all come from a woman older than 75 with active COVID-19.

The J gene is TRBJ2-1, the V gene TRBV7-9, with D perhaps TRBD2 (5 bases). This CDR3 has 14 residues. Trimming took 6 bases from V and 0 from J, leaving 9 bases between them. Germline CDR1 reads SEHNR; CDR2 reads FQNEAQ (reference sequence). The CDR3 sequence is CASRGGSSYNEQFF. The DNA for the CDR3 is TGTGCCAGCAGAGGAGGCTCCTCCTACAATGAGCAGTTCTTC. Complete variable domain (other parts from reference TRBV7-9 and TRBJ2-1): DTGVSQNPRHKITKRGQNVTFRCDPISEHNRLYWYRQTLGQGPEFLTYFQNEAQLEKSRLLSDRFSAERPKGSFSTLEIQRTEQGDSAMYLCASRGGSSYNEQFFGPGTRLTVL.

V usage is TRBV18 and J usage is TRBJ1-1; TRBD1 is a possible D gene (6 bases). This CDR3 has 16 residues. In germline, CDR1 is KGHSH, CDR2 LQKENI. Trimming left V 0 bases short and J 6 bases short, with 17 bases between. CDR3 protein: CASSPPGRGVSPEAFF. CDR3 nucleotide sequence: TGTGCCAGCTCACCACCGGGCAGGGGAGTGAGCCCTGAAGCTTTCTTT. The full variable domain, in which reference TRBV18 and TRBJ1-1 provide the parts outside the CDR3, is NAGVMQNPRHLVRRRGQEARLRCSPMKGHSHVYWYRQLPEEGLKFMVYLQKENIIDESGMPKERFSAEFPKEGPSILRIQQVVRGDSAAYFCASSPPGRGVSPEAFFGQGTRLTVV.

V and J are TRBV4-3 and TRBJ1-1; tentative D call: TRBD1 (5 bases). CDR3 length: 15 residues. Trimming pared 0 bases from V and 4 bases from J, leaving 12 bases between. Looked up from germline, CDR1 is LGHNA and CDR2 is YSLEER. The CDR3 coding sequence is TGCGCCAGCAGCCAAGATAGGGGTCGGACCACTGAAGCTTTCTTT. As protein: CASSQDRGRTTEAFF.

The chain is built from TRBV20-1 and TRBJ1-6; no clear D gene. The CDR3 spans 16 residues. The V end was cut by 3 bases, the J end by 0 bases, with 12 bases between. Germline CDR1 and CDR2: DFQATT and SNEGSKA (reference sequence). The CDR3 loop is CSASLYYSSYNSPLHF. The DNA for the CDR3 is TGCAGTGCTAGTTTGTACTACTCCTCCTATAATTCACCCCTCCACTTT.

On this clone itself: At one boundary the junction diverges from the germline segment, which might be a read error. The chain links TRBV7-7 to TRBJ1-4; D gene ambiguous. The CDR3 length is 14 residues. Germline lookup yields CDR1 SSHAT and CDR2 FNYEAQ (reference sequence). The CDR3 protein is CASSLTLDGSKLFF. CDR3 nucleotides: TGTGCTAGCAGCCTTACTCTAGACGGTTCAAAACTGTTTTTT.

The V call is TRBV6-5, the J call TRBJ1-6, with D possibly being TRBD1 (6 bases). The CDR3 has 15 amino acids. Trimming took off 0 bases at V and 7 bases at J, with 10 bases between the two ends. CDR1 MNHEY and CDR2 SVGAGI come from the germline V gene. This CDR3 is CASSYSRQGNSPLHF. The CDR3 coding sequence is TGTGCCAGCAGTTACTCGAGGCAGGGGAATTCACCCCTCCACTTT.

The chain combines TRBV11-1 with TRBJ2-5; D may be TRBD2 (5 bases). The V gene's germline CDR1 is SGHAT and CDR2 FQDESV (reference sequence). With 5 bases removed from V and 7 bases from J, the gap between germline ends came to 14 bases. This CDR3 spans 13 amino acids. The CDR3 region is CASSDNHRGTQYF. Written as DNA, the CDR3 is TGTGCCAGCAGCGACAATCACCGGGGGACCCAGTACTTC. Together with reference TRBV11-1 and TRBJ2-5, the CDR3 gives the full variable domain: EAEVAQSPRYKITEKSQAVAFWCDPISGHATLYWYRQILGQGPELLVQFQDESVVDDSQLPKDRFSAERLKGVDSTLKIQPAELGDSAMYLCASSDNHRGTQYFGPGTRLLVL.

The rearrangement uses TRBV6-5 and TRBJ2-7, with D uncertain. The CDR3 spans 13 residues. V dropped 0 bases and J dropped 4 bases, with 7 bases sitting between them. The germline V gene encodes CDR1 MNHEY and CDR2 SVGAGI. In DNA form, the CDR3 reads TGTGCCAGCAGTTACTCCGTAGAGTACGAGCAGTACTTC. Translating it yields CASSYSVEYEQYF.

This clone appeared once. The chain is built from TRBV10-3 and TRBJ2-3; 7 nucleotides match TRBD1. CDR1 is ENHRY, CDR2 SYGVKD, per germline. Trimming removed 2 bases from V and 2 bases from J; junction bases left unmatched: 4. The CDR3 is made up of 15 amino acids. CDR3 loop: CAISETDRFTDTQYF. The CDR3 DNA reads as TGTGCCATCAGTGAGACGGACAGGTTCACAGATACGCAGTATTTT.

The V gene is TRBV5-4, the J gene TRBJ1-1; D ambiguous. CDR1 is SGHNT and CDR2 is YYREEE in the germline V gene (reference sequence). The CDR3 has 13 residues. The V end was cut by 1 base, the J end by 0 bases, with 4 bases between. The DNA for the CDR3 is TGTGCCAGCAGCTTGCTAATGAACACTGAAGCTTTCTTT. Translating it yields CASSLLMNTEAFF.

This chain uses TRBV2 with TRBJ2-5; TRBD2 might be the D (6 bases). The germline V and J ends were trimmed by 4 bases and 0 bases, with 9 bases remaining between them. Germline V gene lookup returns CDR1 SNHLY and CDR2 FYNNEI. The CDR3 runs to 14 residues. The DNA for the CDR3 is TGTGCCAGCAGTGCGGCGGGGTACCAAGAGACCCAGTACTTC. Amino acids: CASSAAGYQETQYF.

The V call is TRBV6-6, the J call TRBJ1-3, with D hard to call. Germline lookup yields CDR1 MNHNY and CDR2 SVGAGI (reference sequence). CDR3 length equals 13 residues. Trimming left V 5 bases short and J 2 bases short, with 7 bases between. CDR3 sequence: CASSLSAGNTIYF. The CDR3 nucleotides read TGTGCCAGCAGTCTTTCGGCTGGAAACACCATATATTTT.

The chain carries TRBV25-1 and TRBJ1-1; no definite D call. Per the germline V gene, CDR1 is MGHDK and CDR2 is SYGVNS. The CDR3 is 12 amino acids. Trimming removed 3 bases from V and 7 bases from J, with 9 bases in between. CDR3: CASSDPINEAFF. CDR3 nucleotides: TGTGCCAGCAGTGACCCTATAAATGAAGCTTTCTTT.

The J gene is TRBJ1-5, the V gene TRBV19; D is unresolved. Trimming took off 2 bases at V and 1 base at J, with 12 bases between the two ends. The CDR3 has 16 residues. Germline CDR1 is LNHDA and CDR2 is SQIVND (reference sequence). The CDR3, as DNA: TGTGCCAGTAGTATATACGCACCACTGAGCAATCAGCCCCAGCATTTT. It encodes CASSIYAPLSNQPQHF. The full variable domain, rest sourced from reference TRBV19 and TRBJ1-5, is DGGITQSPKYLFRKEGQNVTLSCEQNLNHDAMYWYRQDPGQGLRLIYYSQIVNDFQKGDIAEGYSVSREKKESFPLTVTSAQKNPTAFYLCASSIYAPLSNQPQHFGDGTRLSIL.

This clone appeared a single time. The J gene is TRBJ2-3, the V gene TRBV28, with 7 bases aligning to TRBD1. The CDR3 runs 15 residues. CDR1 is MDHEN, CDR2 SYDVKM, per germline. V gave up 1 base and J gave up 1 base; unmatched junction bases: 2. CDR3 loop: CASSLYRGGTDTQYF. Written as DNA, the CDR3 is TGTGCCAGCAGTTTATACAGGGGCGGCACAGATACGCAGTATTTT.

This clone was picked up one time. The chain joins TRBV5-1 to TRBJ1-3; D may be TRBD1 (5 bases). CDR1 and CDR2 (germline): SGHRS, YFSETQ. This CDR3 has 13 residues. Deletions cut 4 bases from V and 7 bases from J, with 12 bases between. The CDR3 coding sequence is TGCGCCAGCAGCCCGGCGGGGGGGAACACCATATATTTT. It yields the protein CASSPAGGNTIYF. The whole variable domain, remainder taken from reference TRBV5-1 and TRBJ1-3, is KAGVTQTPRYLIKTRGQQVTLSCSPISGHRSVSWYQQTPGQGLQFLFEYFSETQRNKGNFPGRFSGRQFSNSRSEMNVSTLELGDSALYLCASSPAGGNTIYFGEGSWLTVV.

The chain employs TRBV9 and TRBJ2-2, with D possibly being TRBD2 (5 bases). Trimming removed 1 base at V and 6 bases at J, with 7 bases between. CDR1 and CDR2 from the germline V gene are SGDLS and YYNGEE. This CDR3 contains 13 residues. In nucleotides, the CDR3 is TGTGCCAGCAGCGTATTCGGGGCCGGGGAGCTGTTTTTT. Translating it yields CASSVFGAGELFF.

The chain combines TRBV7-2 with TRBJ2-3; 9 positions match TRBD2. Germline CDR1 SGHTA, CDR2 FQGNSA. This CDR3 spans 14 amino acids. Unmatched junction bases numbered 7, after V lost 8 bases and J lost 4 bases. CDR3 nucleotides: TGTGCCAGCTTGCGCGGGAGGGCTCCAGATACGCAGTATTTT. Its translation is CASLRGRAPDTQYF.

This chain joins TRBV18 and TRBJ2-1; TRBD2 agrees at 8 bases. Germline V gene data show CDR1 as KGHSH and CDR2 as LQKENI. The CDR3 length is 14 residues. The junction had 2 bases not matched to a gene; V was cut back by 6 bases and J by 1 base. The CDR3, as DNA: TGTGCCAGCTCCTTAGCGGGATCCTACAATGAGCAGTTCTTC. Its translation: CASSLAGSYNEQFF.

This sequence joins TRBV7-9 and TRBJ2-7, with 8 positions matching TRBD1. The germline CDR1 and CDR2 sequences are SEHNR and FQNEAQ (reference sequence). After removal of 1 base from V and 3 bases from J, the junction contained 14 bases not matched to a gene. This CDR3 comprises 18 residues. The CDR3 nucleotides read TGTGCCAGCAGCTTAGTGGGAAGGGGCAGGGGGCGCCTCTACGAGCAGTACTTC. It yields the protein CASSLVGRGRGRLYEQYF.

The V gene is TRBV4-2, the J gene TRBJ2-7, with TRBD2 matching 8 bases. The CDR3 extends over 16 amino acids. In germline, CDR1 is LGHNA, CDR2 YNFKEQ. V dropped 0 bases and J dropped 2; count of bases not matched to a gene: 6. The CDR3 DNA reads as TGTGCCAGCAGCCAAGATGGAGCGGGAGCGCCCTACGAGCAGTACTTC. Residues: CASSQDGAGAPYEQYF.

The chain employs TRBV5-1 and TRBJ2-7; a weak D match, TRBD2 (5 bases). With 0 bases removed from V and 0 bases from J, the gap between germline ends came to 10 bases. Germline values: CDR1 SGHRS, CDR2 YFSETQ. This CDR3 has 15 residues. CDR3 in amino acids: CASSLGGLSSYEQYF. CDR3 nucleotide sequence: TGCGCCAGCAGCTTGGGCGGGTTATCCTCCTACGAGCAGTACTTC.

The rearrangement joins TRBV28 to TRBJ1-4; the D gene is possibly TRBD1 (6 bases). V was pared by 7 bases and J by 8 bases, with 20 bases between. The CDR3 is 15 residues long. Germline CDR1 reads MDHEN; CDR2 reads SYDVKM. CDR3 protein: CASKAGGGFGEKLFF. Here the CDR3 DNA reads TGTGCCAGCAAAGCGGGGGGCGGGTTTGGCGAAAAACTGTTTTTT.

V and J are TRBV7-8 and TRBJ2-7; 8 bases align to TRBD1. This CDR3 comprises 14 residues. Per germline, CDR1 SGHVS and CDR2 FQNEAQ. After removal of 0 bases from V and 9 bases from J, the junction contained 7 bases not matched to a gene. In nucleotides, the CDR3 is TGTGCCAGCAGCTTAGCGTCCCAGGGGGCTGGGCAGTACTTC. This codes for CASSLASQGAGQYF.

For the CDR3, the DNA is TGTGCAAGTCGCTTAGCGCCCCGCGAGAAGAGATCTGACGAGCAGTACTTC. Translation gives CASRLAPREKRSDEQYF. This chain links TRBV12-2 with TRBJ2-7; TRBD2, the table's D call, was not compared with the DNA. TRBV12-2 constitutes a pseudogene. There are 17 residues in the CDR3.

The V gene is TRBV7-2, the J gene TRBJ2-5; the match to TRBD2 covers 11 bases. This CDR3 is 18 amino acids long. Unmatched junction bases numbered 11, after V lost 5 bases and J lost 0 bases. Per the germline V gene, CDR1 is SGHTA and CDR2 is FQGNSA. In DNA, the CDR3 is TGTGCCAGCAGCCCACGGGGGGTAGCGGGAGGGTACCAAGAGACCCAGTACTTC. Residues: CASSPRGVAGGYQETQYF.

The chain links TRBV3-1 (or the pseudogene TRBV3-2) to TRBJ2-3, with D possibly matching TRBD2 (5 bases). The CDR3 is 13 amino acids. Per the germline V gene, CDR1 is LGHDT and CDR2 is YNNKEL (reference sequence). The germline V and J ends were trimmed by 4 bases and 5 bases, with 10 bases remaining between them. The CDR3, as DNA: TGTGCCAGCAGCCCCTGGGCGGGAGATACGCAGTATTTT. Protein sequence: CASSPWAGDTQYF.

The chain couples TRBV9 to TRBJ1-1; 7 bases line up with TRBD1. The CDR3 extends over 12 amino acids. Trimming removed 5 bases from V and 6 bases from J; junction bases left unmatched: 4. Germline V CDR1 and CDR2: SGDLS, YYNGEE. The DNA for the CDR3 is TGTGCCAGCAGTGCCAGGGGGTCTGAAGCTTTCTTT. Protein product: CASSARGSEAFF.

The V gene is TRBV6-2 or TRBV6-3, the J gene TRBJ1-4; D is undetermined. The length of the CDR3 is 16 residues. V was cut by 0 bases and J by 3 bases, with 11 bases left in between. Germline loops: CDR1 MNHEY, CDR2 SVGEGT. CDR3 amino acids: CASSYSAQEANEKLFF. The CDR3 nucleotides read TGTGCCAGCAGTTACTCGGCCCAGGAGGCTAATGAAAAACTGTTTTTT.

The chain joins TRBV11-2 to TRBJ2-7, with D maybe TRBD1 (6 bases). Between the trimmed V and J ends, which lost 3 bases and 7 bases, there was a span of 16 bases. This CDR3 spans 14 amino acids. Germline CDR1 reads SGHAT; CDR2 reads FQNNGV. DNA for the CDR3: TGTGCCAGCAGCTTCACGGACAGCCTTTTGGAGCAGTACTTC. Translated, it gives CASSFTDSLLEQYF. Together with reference TRBV11-2 and TRBJ2-7, the CDR3 gives the full variable domain: EAGVAQSPRYKIIEKRQSVAFWCNPISGHATLYWYQQILGQGPKLLIQFQNNGVVDDSQLPKDRFSAERLKGVDSTLKIQPAKLEDSAVYLCASSFTDSLLEQYFGPGTRLTVT.